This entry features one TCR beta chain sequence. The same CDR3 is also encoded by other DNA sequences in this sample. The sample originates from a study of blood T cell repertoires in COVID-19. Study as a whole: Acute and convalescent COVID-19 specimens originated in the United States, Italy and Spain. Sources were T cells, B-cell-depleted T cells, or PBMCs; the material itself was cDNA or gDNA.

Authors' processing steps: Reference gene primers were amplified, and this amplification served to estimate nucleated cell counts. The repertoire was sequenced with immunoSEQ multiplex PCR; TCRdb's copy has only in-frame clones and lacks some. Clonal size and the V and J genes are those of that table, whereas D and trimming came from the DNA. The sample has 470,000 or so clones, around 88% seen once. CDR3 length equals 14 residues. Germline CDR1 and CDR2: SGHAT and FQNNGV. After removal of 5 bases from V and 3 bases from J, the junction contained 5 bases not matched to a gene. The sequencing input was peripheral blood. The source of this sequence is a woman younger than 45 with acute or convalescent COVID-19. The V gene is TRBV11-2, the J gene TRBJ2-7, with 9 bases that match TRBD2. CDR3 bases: TGTGCCAGCAGCCCGACTAGCGGAGTCTACGAGCAGTACTTC. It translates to CASSPTSGVYEQYF.